The present T cell receptor beta chain was sequenced within a study of T-cell reconstitution after alpha-beta-depleted transplantation in children. TCRbeta library preparation incorporated unique molecular identifiers. TCRdb reanalysed the PCR reads using MiXCR and keeps one entry per CDR3 protein. Altogether roughly 400,000 distinct CDR3 sequences are present, about 20% being singletons, with the ten largest covering approximately 3.9%. The V and J ends lost 3 bases and 2 bases, in that order; junction bases with no gene match: 5. CDR3 size: 15 residues. The germline CDR1 and CDR2 sequences are WNHNN and SYGVQD (reference sequence).

Sequenced material: PBMCs from the stem cell graft donor, taken from the stem cell graft. The V call is TRBV10-1, the J call TRBJ2-3, with 7 bases matching TRBD1. The sequence came from a human donor who donated a stem cell graft to a child with acute myeloid leukemia. CDR3: CASSDRDRYTDTQYF. In DNA form, the CDR3 reads TGCGCCAGCAGTGATCGGGACAGATACACAGATACGCAGTATTTT.